This T cell receptor (beta chain) was sequenced during a study of blood T cell repertoires in COVID-19. Study as a whole: The study drew acute and convalescent COVID-19 samples from the United States, Italy and Spain. T cells, B-cell-depleted T cells, or PBMCs provided the cDNA or gDNA that served as material.

Per germline, CDR1 SGHRS and CDR2 YFSETQ. The J segment lost 7 bases and the V segment lost 2 bases, leaving 4 bases of the junction unmatched. This CDR3 contains 14 residues. Original processing methods: Quantification of nucleated cells was approximated via reference gene primer amplification. Profiling relied on immunoSEQ multiplex PCR, and the TCRdb table lists in-frame clones only, not all of them. That table furnishes V, J and clone size, whereas the DNA furnished D and trimming. Of tens of thousands of clones detected, approximately 78% appear once; the ten largest clones hold roughly 12%. Source material: peripheral blood. This chain links TRBV5-1 with TRBJ1-5, with TRBD1 matching over 9 bases. This sequence was found in a human donor in a cohort sampled during active COVID-19. CDR3 bases: TGCGCCAGCAGCTTAGGGACAGGGATCCAGCCCCAGCATTTT. It codes for CASSLGTGIQPQHF.